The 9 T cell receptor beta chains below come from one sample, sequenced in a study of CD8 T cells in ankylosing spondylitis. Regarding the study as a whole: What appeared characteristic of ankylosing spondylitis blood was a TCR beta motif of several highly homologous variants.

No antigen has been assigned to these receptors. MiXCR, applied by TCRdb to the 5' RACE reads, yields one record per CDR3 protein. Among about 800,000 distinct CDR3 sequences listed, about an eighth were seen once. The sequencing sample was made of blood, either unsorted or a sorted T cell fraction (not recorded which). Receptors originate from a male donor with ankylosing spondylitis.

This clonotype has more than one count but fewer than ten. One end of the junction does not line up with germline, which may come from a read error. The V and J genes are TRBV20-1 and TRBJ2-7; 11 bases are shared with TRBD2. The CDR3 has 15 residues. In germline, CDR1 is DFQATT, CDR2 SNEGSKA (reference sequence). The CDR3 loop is CSARDPQLAGVGTWF. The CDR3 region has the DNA TGCAGTGCTAGAGATCCGCAACTAGCGGGAGTGGGTACCTGGTTC.

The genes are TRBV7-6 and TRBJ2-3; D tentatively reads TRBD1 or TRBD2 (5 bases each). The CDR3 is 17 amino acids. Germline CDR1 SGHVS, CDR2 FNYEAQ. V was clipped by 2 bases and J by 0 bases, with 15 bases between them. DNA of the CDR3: TGTGCCAGCAGCTTAACGGGACGATCGCCTAGCACAGATACGCAGTATTTT. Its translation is CASSLTGRSPSTDTQYF.

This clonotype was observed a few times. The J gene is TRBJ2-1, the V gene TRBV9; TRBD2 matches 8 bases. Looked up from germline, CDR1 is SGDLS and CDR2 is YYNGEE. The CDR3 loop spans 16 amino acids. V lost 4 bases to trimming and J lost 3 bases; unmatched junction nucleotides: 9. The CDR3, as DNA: TGTGCCAGCAGCCCCGGGAGGGGAGCACTCTACAATGAGCAGTTCTTC. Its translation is CASSPGRGALYNEQFF.

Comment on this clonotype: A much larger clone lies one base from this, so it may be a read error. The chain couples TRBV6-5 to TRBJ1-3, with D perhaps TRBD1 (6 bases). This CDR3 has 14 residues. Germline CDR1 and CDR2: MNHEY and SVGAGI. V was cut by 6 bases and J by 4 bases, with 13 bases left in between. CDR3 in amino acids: CASRLQGPGNTIYF. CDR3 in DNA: TGTGCCAGCAGGTTACAGGGACCCGGAAACACCATATATTTT.

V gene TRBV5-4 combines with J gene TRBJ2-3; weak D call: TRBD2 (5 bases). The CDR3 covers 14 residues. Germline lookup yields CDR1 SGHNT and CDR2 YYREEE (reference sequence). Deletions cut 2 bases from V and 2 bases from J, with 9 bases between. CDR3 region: CASSFGGYTDTQYF. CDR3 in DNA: TGTGCCAGCAGCTTCGGCGGGTACACAGATACGCAGTATTTT. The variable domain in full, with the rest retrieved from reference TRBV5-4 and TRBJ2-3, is ETGVTQSPTHLIKTRGQQVTLRCSSQSGHNTVSWYQQALGQGPQFIFQYYREEENGRGNFPPRFSGLQFPNYSSELNVNALELDDSALYLCASSFGGYTDTQYFGPGTRLTVL.

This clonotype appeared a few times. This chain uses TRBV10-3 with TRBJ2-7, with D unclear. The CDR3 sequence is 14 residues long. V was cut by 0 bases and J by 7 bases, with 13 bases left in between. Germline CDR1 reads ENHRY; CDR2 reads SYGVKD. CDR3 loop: CAISESQRELEQYF. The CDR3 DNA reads TGTGCCATCAGTGAGTCGCAAAGGGAACTAGAGCAGTACTTC.

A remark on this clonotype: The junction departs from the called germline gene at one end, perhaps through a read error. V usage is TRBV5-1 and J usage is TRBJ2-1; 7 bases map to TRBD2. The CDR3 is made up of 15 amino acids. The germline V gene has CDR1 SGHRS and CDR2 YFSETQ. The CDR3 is CASSLGGGKGHEQFF. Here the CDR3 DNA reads TGCGCCAGCAGTTTGGGGGGGGGTAAGGGCCATGAGCAGTTCTTC.

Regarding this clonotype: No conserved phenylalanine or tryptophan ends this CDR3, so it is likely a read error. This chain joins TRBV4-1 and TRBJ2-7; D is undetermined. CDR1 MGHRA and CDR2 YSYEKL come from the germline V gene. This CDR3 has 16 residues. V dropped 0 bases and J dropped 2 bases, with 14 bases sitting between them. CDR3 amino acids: CASSQDIRVPAYEQYL. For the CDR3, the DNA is TGCGCCAGCAGCCAAGATATAAGGGTGCCCGCCTACGAGCAGTACCTC.

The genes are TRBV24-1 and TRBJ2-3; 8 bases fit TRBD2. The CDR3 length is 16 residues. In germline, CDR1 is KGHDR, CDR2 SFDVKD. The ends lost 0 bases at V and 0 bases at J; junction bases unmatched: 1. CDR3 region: CATSDLASGSTDTQYF. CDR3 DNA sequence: TGTGCCACCAGTGATTTGGCTAGCGGGAGCACAGATACGCAGTATTTT.